This paragraph reports one T cell receptor (beta chain). As yet, its antigen is unknown. The PCR made use of 60 Vbeta and 13 Jbeta primers. The repertoire was sequenced with immunoSEQ multiplex PCR; TCRdb's copy has only in-frame clones and lacks some. This table holds around 150,000 clones, around 81% found once. The sample is drawn from a study of cytomegalovirus exposure and HLA in healthy donors. Study-wide findings and caveats: It was shown in a later analysis that HLA-associated TCR beta chains were more clonally expanded than other, equally common chains. Another analysis was done later, and it associated over 15,000 TCR beta sequences with HLA alleles at 0.05 false discovery rate.

Trimming removed 7 bases from V and 2 bases from J, with 11 bases in between. The CDR3 length is 12 residues. Germline V gene sequence: CDR1 GTSNPN, CDR2 SVGIG (reference sequence). The chain joins TRBV30 to TRBJ2-5; D gene ambiguous. The sequenced sample consisted of PBMCs. The sequence was obtained from a woman between 50 and 59 years old in good health and CMV-seronegative. The CDR3 here is CAYGSQQETQYF. The CDR3 DNA is TGTGCCTACGGGTCCCAACAAGAGACCCAGTACTTC.